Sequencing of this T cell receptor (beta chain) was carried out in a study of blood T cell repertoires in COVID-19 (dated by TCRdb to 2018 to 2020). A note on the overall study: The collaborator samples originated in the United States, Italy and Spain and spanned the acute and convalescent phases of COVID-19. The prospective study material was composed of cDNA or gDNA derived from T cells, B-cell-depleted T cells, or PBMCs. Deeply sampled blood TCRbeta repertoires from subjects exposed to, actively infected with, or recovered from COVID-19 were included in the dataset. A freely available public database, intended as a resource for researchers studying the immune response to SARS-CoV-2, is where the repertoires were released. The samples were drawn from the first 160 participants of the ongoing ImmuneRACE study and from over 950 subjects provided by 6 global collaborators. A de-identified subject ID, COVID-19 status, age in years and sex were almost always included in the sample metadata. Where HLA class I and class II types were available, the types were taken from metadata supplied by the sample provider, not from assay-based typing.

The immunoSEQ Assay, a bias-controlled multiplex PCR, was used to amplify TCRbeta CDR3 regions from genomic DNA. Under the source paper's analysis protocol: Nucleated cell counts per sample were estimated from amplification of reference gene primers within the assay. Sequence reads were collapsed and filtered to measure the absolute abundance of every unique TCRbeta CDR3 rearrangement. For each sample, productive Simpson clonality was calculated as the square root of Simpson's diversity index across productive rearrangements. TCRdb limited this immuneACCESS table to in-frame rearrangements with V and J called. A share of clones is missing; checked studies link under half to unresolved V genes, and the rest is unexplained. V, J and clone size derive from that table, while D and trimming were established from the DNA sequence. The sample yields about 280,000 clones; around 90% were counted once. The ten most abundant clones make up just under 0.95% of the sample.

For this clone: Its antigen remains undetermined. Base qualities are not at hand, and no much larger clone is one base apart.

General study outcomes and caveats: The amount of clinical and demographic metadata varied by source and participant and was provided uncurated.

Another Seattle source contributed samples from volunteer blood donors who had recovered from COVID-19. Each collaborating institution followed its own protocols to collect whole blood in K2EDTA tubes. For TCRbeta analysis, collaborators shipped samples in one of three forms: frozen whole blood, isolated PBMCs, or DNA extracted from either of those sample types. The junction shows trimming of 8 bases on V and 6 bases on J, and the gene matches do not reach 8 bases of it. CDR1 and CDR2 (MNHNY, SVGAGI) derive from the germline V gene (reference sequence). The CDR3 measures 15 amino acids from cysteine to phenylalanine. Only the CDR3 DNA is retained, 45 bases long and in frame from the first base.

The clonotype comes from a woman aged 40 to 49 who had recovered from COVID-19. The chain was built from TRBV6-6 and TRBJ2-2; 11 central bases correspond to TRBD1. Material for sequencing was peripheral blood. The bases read TGTGCCAGCTCTCCGGGACAGGGGGGTTCCGGGGAGCTGTTTTTT. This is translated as CASSPGQGGSGELFF.